This record looks at one T cell receptor beta chain sequence and its context. The record originates from a study of blood T cell repertoires in COVID-19. Study-wide context: The cDNA or gDNA used as material had been derived from T cells, B-cell-depleted T cells, or PBMCs.

Original processing methods: From reference gene primer amplification, estimates of nucleated cell counts were derived. Sequenced by immunoSEQ multiplex PCR; TCRdb stores in-frame clones only, minus some. V and J calls and clone size come straight from that table; D and trimming were deduced from the DNA. The table has 95,000 or so clones, roughly 90% seen once. Germline values: CDR1 LGHDT, CDR2 YNNKEL (reference sequence). V was pared by 5 bases and J by 2 bases, with 9 bases between. This CDR3 has 13 amino acids. Input material: peripheral blood. The chain has TRBV3-1 (or the pseudogene TRBV3-2) and TRBJ1-2, with D possibly TRBD1 on 5 matching bases. The receptor was derived from a woman aged 70-85 years with acute or convalescent COVID-19. CDR3 region: CASSASGNYGYTF. The CDR3, as DNA: TGTGCCAGCAGCGCCTCAGGGAACTATGGCTACACCTTC.